The 16 T cell receptor beta chains below were found in one sample sequenced in a study of PD-L1 blockade in urothelial cancer. Time point reported: peripheral blood 6 weeks after treatment start. The method was immunoSEQ multiplex PCR; TCRdb's version includes in-frame clones alone and lacks a portion of them. The sample carries more than 95,000 clones, 86% recorded once. Material: PBMCs, obtained around atezolizumab (anti-PD-L1) treatment. Every receptor here comes from a man in his fifties with urothelial cancer.

The CDR3 protein is CASSLGQGVGKPQHF. The CDR3 nucleotides read TGTGCCAGCAGTTTAGGACAGGGGGTTGGTAAGCCCCAGCATTTT. The chain recombines TRBV27 with TRBJ1-5; 10 bases fit TRBD1. Germline-derived CDR1 and CDR2 are MNHEY and SMNVEV (reference sequence). V shed 2 bases, J shed 8 bases, and the junction held 6 bases outside the gene matches. This CDR3 is built from 15 residues.

The J gene is TRBJ2-7, the V gene TRBV5-1, with TRBD1 matching 8 bases. CDR3 length: 14 residues. Germline loops: CDR1 SGHRS, CDR2 YFSETQ. Trimming took 4 bases from V and 5 from J; bases not matched to a gene: 8. CDR3 bases: TGCGCCAGCAGCGGAGGACAGGGTGTTCACGAGCAGTACTTC. Protein: CASSGGQGVHEQYF.

V and J are TRBV18 and TRBJ1-3, with a possible D match to TRBD1 (5 bases). Trimming took 3 bases from V and 2 from J, leaving 8 bases between them. Germline V gene sequence: CDR1 KGHSH, CDR2 LQKENI. The CDR3 contains 14 residues. The CDR3 region has the DNA TGTGCCAGCTCACCCACGGACACTGGAAACACCATATATTTT. The encoded protein is CASSPTDTGNTIYF.

The chain couples TRBV6-1 to TRBJ2-7; 10 nucleotides agree with TRBD2. The ends lost 6 bases at V and 0 bases at J; junction bases unmatched: 5. The CDR3 consists of 15 residues. Germline-derived CDR1 and CDR2 are MNHNS and SASEGT. CDR3 in DNA: TGTGCCAGCAGGGTTACTAGCGGGGACTCCTACGAGCAGTACTTC. The encoded protein is CASRVTSGDSYEQYF.

The rearrangement uses TRBV7-6 and TRBJ2-7; the D gene is possibly TRBD2 (6 bases). The CDR3 length is 15 residues. The germline V gene has CDR1 SGHVS and CDR2 FNYEAQ. Trimming took off 1 base at V and 2 bases at J, with 12 bases between the two ends. This chain's CDR3 is CASSLVQGLAYEQYF. CDR3 bases: TGTGCCAGCAGCTTAGTTCAGGGACTCGCCTACGAGCAGTACTTC.

J is TRBJ1-5 and V is TRBV7-9; D call uncertain. With 3 bases removed from V and 3 bases from J, the gap between germline ends came to 9 bases. Germline CDR1 reads SEHNR; CDR2 reads FQNEAQ (reference sequence). This CDR3 region has 14 residues. The CDR3, as DNA: TGTGCCAGCAGCTTCGCCGGGGACAATCAGCCCCAGCATTTT. Its protein is CASSFAGDNQPQHF.

The chain joins TRBV9 to TRBJ2-7; D uncertain. Trimming shortened V by 5 bases and J by 2 bases, and 17 bases separated the two germline ends. The CDR3 totals 15 residues. Germline V lookup: CDR1 SGDLS, CDR2 YYNGEE. The CDR3, as DNA: TGTGCCAGCAGTCGATCCTTTGGAGTCACCTACGAGCAGTACTTC. Translated, it gives CASSRSFGVTYEQYF.

V gene TRBV28 combines with J gene TRBJ2-7; perhaps TRBD2 as D (6 bases). CDR3 size: 17 residues. Germline V gene data show CDR1 as MDHEN and CDR2 as SYDVKM. Trimming shortened V by 8 bases and J by 2 bases, and 25 bases separated the two germline ends. CDR3 in amino acids: CASQSPSESPEPYEQYF. For the CDR3, the DNA is TGTGCCAGCCAGAGCCCTAGCGAAAGTCCCGAACCCTACGAGCAGTACTTC.

This chain connects TRBV6-6 to TRBJ2-3, with TRBD2 matching 8 bases. Per the germline V gene, CDR1 is MNHNY and CDR2 is SVGAGI (reference sequence). Germline trimming cut 6 bases from V and 2 bases from J; bases unmatched to any gene: 10. The CDR3 spans 16 residues. CDR3 bases: TGTGCCAGCAGCCCAACCGGGGGGGGAGTCACAGATACGCAGTATTTT. It translates to CASSPTGGGVTDTQYF.

This clone was seen a few times. V usage is TRBV4-1 and J usage is TRBJ1-1, with TRBD1 matching 8 bases. CDR3 length equals 18 residues. Germline V gene lookup returns CDR1 MGHRA and CDR2 YSYEKL. The junction had 17 bases not matched to a gene; V was cut back by 1 base and J by 7 bases. CDR3 residues: CASSQGSSGQGRGHEAFF. DNA for the CDR3: TGCGCCAGCAGCCAAGGCTCGAGTGGACAGGGACGAGGGCATGAAGCTTTCTTT.

The rearrangement links TRBV28 to TRBJ1-1; D remains ambiguous. Germline V lookup: CDR1 MDHEN, CDR2 SYDVKM. Trimming stripped 10 bases from V and 6 bases from J, with 18 bases between. This CDR3 is 13 amino acids long. The CDR3 region is CAITDGVSPEAFF. CDR3 DNA sequence: TGTGCCATCACCGACGGAGTATCTCCTGAAGCTTTCTTT.

V gene TRBV19 combines with J gene TRBJ1-2; unclear D gene. There are 15 residues in the CDR3. V was pared by 0 bases and J by 4 bases, with 12 bases between. The germline V gene has CDR1 LNHDA and CDR2 SQIVND (reference sequence). The CDR3 here is CASSIDIQYTYGYTF. DNA for the CDR3: TGTGCCAGTAGTATAGATATCCAGTACACCTATGGCTACACCTTC.

The rearrangement joins TRBV30 to TRBJ2-3; D is ambiguous. Germline V gene lookup returns CDR1 GTSNPN and CDR2 SVGIG (reference sequence). CDR3 length: 13 amino acids. V shed 1 base and J shed 2 bases, with 7 bases lying between them. The CDR3 sequence is CAWSGATTDTQYF. CDR3 bases: TGTGCCTGGAGTGGGGCCACCACAGATACGCAGTATTTT.

As for this clone: At one boundary the junction diverges from the germline segment, which might be a read error. This sequence joins TRBV6-5 and TRBJ1-2; 10 bases line up with TRBD1. CDR1 and CDR2 (germline): MNHEY, SVGAGI. There are 15 residues in the CDR3. This chain's CDR3 is CANSYGQGGTYGYTF. The CDR3, as DNA: TGTGCCAACAGTTACGGACAGGGGGGAACTTATGGCTACACCTTC.

The V and J genes are TRBV28 and TRBJ2-7; 10 bases are shared with TRBD1. The CDR3 spans 15 residues. J lost 1 base, V lost 0 bases, and 0 bases had no gene match. Germline V lookup: CDR1 MDHEN, CDR2 SYDVKM. This CDR3 reads CASSLWDRGSYEQYF. CDR3 nucleotides: TGTGCCAGCAGTTTATGGGACAGGGGGTCCTACGAGCAGTACTTC.

The genes are TRBV6-1 and TRBJ2-1; 11 positions match TRBD2. V was clipped by 0 bases and J by 8 bases; unmatched bases: 3. This CDR3 has 15 amino acids. Germline CDR1 and CDR2: MNHNS and SASEGT. CDR3 sequence reads: CASSEASGRADEQFF. The CDR3, as DNA: TGTGCCAGCAGTGAAGCTAGCGGGAGGGCCGATGAGCAGTTCTTC.